This T cell receptor beta chain originates from a study of beta chain features in type 1 diabetes (dated by TCRdb to 2017 to 2018). About the full investigation: Mean age, gender distribution, total cell number and subset yield were not different between patients and healthy donors. Across all samples, fewer than 130 million sorted cells were examined, and cell number per subset correlated strongly with RNA yield. The study compared TCRB repertoires of sorted circulating CD4+ T cell subsets between recently diagnosed type 1 diabetes patients and matched healthy donors. Regulatory and stem cell-like memory subsets were obtained from only 8 patients and about 8 healthy donors, while naive and central memory subsets were obtained from all 30 or so donors.

This clone turned up a few times. Its antigen is not yet known. No much larger clone is present one base from it, and per-base qualities are unavailable. From each donor, a single peripheral blood sample of around 120 mL on average was drawn into heparinised tubes. A BD FACSAria II was used to sort naive, central memory, regulatory and stem cell-like memory CD4+ T cells with a panel that included CD45RO, CCR7, CD25, CD127, CD95 and CD27. A purity above 98% was achieved for all sorted populations. Right away, PBMCs were isolated by Lymphoprep density gradient centrifugation and were stained directly, with no culture step. Samples were stained and sorted in pairs, with one healthy donor and one patient per experiment, so that batch effects were minimized. The full study reports these points: Shorter templates might be favored by PCR, yet because patient and control samples were amplified and corrected together, any such skew would affect both groups equally. Type 1 diabetes patients showed a moderate but significant shortening of TCRB CDR3 length in all four CD4+ subsets. At VDJ recombination sites, patients with type 1 diabetes made fewer insertions and deleted more nucleotides, a pattern implying thymic rearrangement abnormalities. Sequencing cDNA rather than genomic DNA could over-represent highly expressing activated cells, although activation and CD3 levels did not differ between groups. The naive, central memory and regulatory TCRB repertoires appeared to resemble one another more closely among patients than among healthy donors. Because small numbers of individuals were included in the HLA sub-analyses, any influence of HLA type on TCRB rearrangement was left unresolved.

CDR1 SNHLY and CDR2 FYNNEI are derived from the germline V gene. The trim is 4 bases for V and 6 bases for J, with a gap of 10 bases between the germline ends. The CDR3 holds 13 amino acids from the cysteine to the phenylalanine. The kept DNA is CDR3 alone, 39 bases in frame from the first base. The High Capacity cDNA Reverse Transcription Kit was used to reverse transcribe all of the isolated RNA, meaning that expressed TCRB transcripts were what got sequenced. Deep immunoSEQ sequencing was performed on naive, central memory and regulatory T cell samples, with an average of about 3.57 million total reads per sample. Sorted cells were lysed in RLT buffer, and RNA was extracted using DNase-treated RNeasy Micro or Mini kits according to cell number. To prevent cross-contamination, every cell subset was processed on its own, while patient and healthy donor samples were processed together. Using the immunoSEQ multiplex PCR, TCRB sequences were amplified from cDNA into 87-bp fragments spanning the CDR3 region. Sequencing of the amplicons was done on the Illumina HiSeq platform. Regarding the original processing steps: Synthetic template baselines were used to correct PCR bias computationally, reads within Hamming distance 2 were collapsed, and singletons that could not be merged were discarded. By aligning reads against IMGT, V, D and J genes, CDR3 length, and insertions or deletions at six rearrangement sites were assigned. Within each subset, clonotype counts were normalized to sorted cell number, after which true diversity and Gini coefficients were computed with the tcR R package. Repertoire sharing was quantified using the overlap coefficient calculated on TCRB nucleotide sequences. Out-of-frame TCRB sequences from naive cells were analyzed as a proxy for the pre-selection repertoire. TCRdb re-hosts the immuneACCESS table, in-frame sequences only. Its copies lack some clones; in the studies checked, an unresolved V gene accounts for under half of them, and the cause for the rest is not known. Clone size and V and J calls were adopted from that table, with D and trimming inferred from the DNA. A total of 350,000 to 450,000 clones appear in this sample, roughly 15% of them only once. Approximately 0.02% of the sample goes to the ten largest clones.

This clonotype was sampled from a woman aged 18-29 years in good health. In this chain, TRBV2 is recombined with TRBJ2-1; TRBD2 is possibly the D segment (6 matching bases). What was sequenced was naive CD4+ T cells from blood. Sample cell subset or site, as interpreted from the label and publication: true naive CD4+ T cells. In nucleotide form, the sequence is TGTGCCAGCAGTGGGGGACTCCTCAATGAGCAGTTCTTC. Its coded protein is CASSGGLLNEQFF.